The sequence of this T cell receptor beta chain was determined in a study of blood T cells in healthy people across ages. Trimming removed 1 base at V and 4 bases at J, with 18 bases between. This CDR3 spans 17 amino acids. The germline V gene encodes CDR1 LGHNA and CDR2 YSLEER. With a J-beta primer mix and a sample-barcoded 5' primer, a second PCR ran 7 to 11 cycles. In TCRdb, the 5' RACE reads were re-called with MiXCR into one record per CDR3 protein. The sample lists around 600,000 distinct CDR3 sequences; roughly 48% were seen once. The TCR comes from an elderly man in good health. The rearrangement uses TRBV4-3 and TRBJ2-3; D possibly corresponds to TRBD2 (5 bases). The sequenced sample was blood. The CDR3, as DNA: TGCGCCAGCAGCCAAGGGCCTAGCTCCTTCGCGGCAGATACGCAGTATTTT. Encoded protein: CASSQGPSSFAADTQYF.